This T cell receptor (beta chain) was sequenced in a study of technical replicates of blood from a few donors. The germline V gene has CDR1 SGHDT and CDR2 YYEEEE. Trimming stripped 1 base from V and 14 bases from J, with 12 bases between. This CDR3 is built from 11 residues. Libraries were prepared by immunoSEQ multiplex PCR; TCRdb keeps only in-frame clonotypes and omits some of them. There are about 44,000 clones in the sample; almost 97% occur only once, and about 0.37% lies in the top ten. This receptor was identified in a human donor in good health. The sample comprised T cells isolated from PBMCs. The chain is built from TRBV5-6 and TRBJ2-5, with D possibly being TRBD1 (5 bases). DNA of the CDR3: TGTGCCAGCAGCTTGAAAACCAGGGTCTACTTC. Translating gives CASSLKTRVYF.